What follows is one TCR beta chain and its context. Its antigen is undetermined. These data come from a study of shared clonotypes between healthy human individuals. Overall study findings and caveats: In having few donors, the study represented limited genetic and exposure-history diversity.

Libraries were prepared by immunoSEQ multiplex PCR; TCRdb keeps only in-frame clonotypes and omits some of them. The data contain millions of clones, over 85% of them singletons. Material: naive CD4+ T cells sorted from blood. Subset meaning: CD45RA+ positively selected. The origin of this receptor is a man aged 18 to 30 in good health.

CDR3 amino acids: CASSYSIWGEGYTF. CDR3 nucleotides: TGTGCCAGCAGTTACTCGATTTGGGGAGAGGGCTACACCTTC. The chain is built from TRBV6-5 and TRBJ1-2, with D hard to call. V was cut by 0 bases and J by 8 bases, with 13 bases left in between. Per germline, CDR1 MNHEY and CDR2 SVGAGI. The CDR3 runs to 14 residues.